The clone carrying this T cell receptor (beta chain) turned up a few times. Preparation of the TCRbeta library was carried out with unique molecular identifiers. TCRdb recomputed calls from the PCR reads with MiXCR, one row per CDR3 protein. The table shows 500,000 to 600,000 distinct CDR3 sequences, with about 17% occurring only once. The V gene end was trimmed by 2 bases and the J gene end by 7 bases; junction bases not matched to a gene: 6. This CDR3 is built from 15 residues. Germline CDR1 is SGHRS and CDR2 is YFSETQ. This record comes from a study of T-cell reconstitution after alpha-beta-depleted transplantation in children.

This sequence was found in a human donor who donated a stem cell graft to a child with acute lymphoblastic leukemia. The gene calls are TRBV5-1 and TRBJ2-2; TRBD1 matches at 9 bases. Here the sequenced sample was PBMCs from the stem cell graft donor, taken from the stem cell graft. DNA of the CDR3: TGCGCCAGCAGCTTTTTGGACAGGGGAGGCGGGGAGCTGTTTTTT. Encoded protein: CASSFLDRGGGELFF.